Presented here are 8 T cell receptor beta chains from one specimen sequenced in a study of cytomegalovirus exposure and HLA in healthy donors. The PCR contained 60 Vbeta and 13 Jbeta primers. TCRdb's table, derived via immunoSEQ multiplex PCR, lists solely in-frame clones and lacks some. The sample has around 100,000 clones, roughly 73% seen once. Sequencing was done on a sample of PBMCs. These receptors were collected from a woman aged 30 to 39 in good health and CMV-seronegative.

This clone was recorded only once. The gene calls are TRBV6-6 and TRBJ1-1; D is unresolved. CDR1 is MNHNY and CDR2 is SVGAGI in the germline V gene (reference sequence). V gave up 5 bases and J gave up 2 bases, with 15 bases separating them. CDR3 length equals 15 residues. Here the CDR3 DNA reads TGTGCCAGCAGTATCCGACTGACCGGCAACACTGAAGCTTTCTTT. This encodes CASSIRLTGNTEAFF.

In its sample, this clone was seen a few times. The genes are TRBV11-3 and TRBJ2-5, with 11 bases identical to TRBD2. Near its end, the DNA agrees better with TRBJ2-7, so the J call may be wrong. CDR3 length: 16 amino acids. Germline lookup yields CDR1 SGHNT and CDR2 YENEEA. For the CDR3, the DNA is TGTGCCAGCAGCTCCACTGGGACTAGCGGTGATTACGAGCAGTACTTC. It yields the protein CASSSTGTSGDYEQYF.

This chain joins TRBV7-3 and TRBJ1-2; weak D call: TRBD1 (6 bases). The germline V gene encodes CDR1 SGHTA and CDR2 FQGTGA. Trimming left V 6 bases short and J 3 bases short, with 20 bases between. The CDR3 totals 16 residues. The CDR3 DNA sequence: TGTGCCAGCAGGCCTGGGGGCGTCGGACGGGACTATGGCTACACCTTC. Amino acid sequence: CASRPGGVGRDYGYTF. The whole variable domain, remainder taken from reference TRBV7-3 and TRBJ1-2, is GAGVSQTPSNKVTEKGKYVELRCDPISGHTALYWYRQSLGQGPEFLIYFQGTGAADDSGLPNDRFFAVRPEGSVSTLKIQRTERGDSAVYLCASRPGGVGRDYGYTFGSGTRLTVV.

The CDR3 is CASSLDPGANSNQPQHF. CDR3 nucleotide sequence: TGTGCCAGCAGCTTAGATCCAGGGGCAAATAGCAATCAGCCCCAGCATTTT. The gene calls are TRBV11-2 and TRBJ1-5; D may be TRBD1 (6 bases). The CDR3 has 17 amino acids. The V and J ends lost 0 bases and 0 bases respectively, with 12 bases between them. Germline lookup yields CDR1 SGHAT and CDR2 FQNNGV.

This clone was recorded only once. This chain links TRBV7-9 with TRBJ1-1; D gene ambiguous. Germline CDR1 SEHNR, CDR2 FQNEAQ (reference sequence). This CDR3 is 12 amino acids long. V dropped 5 bases and J dropped 5 bases, with 9 bases sitting between them. The CDR3 nucleotides are TGTGCCAGCAGCCCGCCGGGGACTGAAGCTTTCTTT. Translated: CASSPPGTEAFF.

The V and J genes are TRBV5-1 and TRBJ1-1; D unresolved. V was trimmed by 6 bases and J by 1 base, leaving 10 bases between them. Germline V lookup: CDR1 SGHRS, CDR2 YFSETQ. The CDR3 totals 13 residues. The CDR3 coding sequence is TGCGCCAGCAAAGAGCCCGGGAACACTGAAGCTTTCTTT. Protein: CASKEPGNTEAFF.

The CDR3 loop reads CAWRGQVREAFF. Here the CDR3 DNA reads TGTGCCTGGAGGGGACAGGTGCGTGAAGCTTTCTTT. V usage is TRBV30 and J usage is TRBJ1-1; 8 bases are shared with TRBD1. The trim removed 3 bases at V and 7 bases at J, leaving 4 bases unmatched. The CDR3 length is 12 residues. Germline CDR1 reads GTSNPN; CDR2 reads SVGIG (reference sequence).

The chain recombines TRBV9 with TRBJ1-1, with 7 positions matching TRBD1. Losses at the gene ends were 4 bases for V and 1 base for J; bases not matched to a gene: 7. The germline gives CDR1 SGDLS, CDR2 YYNGEE. CDR3 length: 15 amino acids. In DNA form, the CDR3 reads TGTGCCAGCAGCATTACAGGGGACCCGAACACTGAAGCTTTCTTT. It is translated as CASSITGDPNTEAFF.